The 3 T cell receptor beta chains below all came from one sample that was sequenced in a study of shared clonotypes between healthy human individuals. Measured with immunoSEQ multiplex PCR; TCRdb has only the in-frame clones, and not every one. The table records approximately 2,000,000 clones, just under 95% of them present only once. CD8 cells classed as naive were CD45RO-negative and positively selected for CCR7, excluding terminally differentiated effector memory CD45RA+ cells. Source material: naive CD8+ T cells from PBMCs. All receptors derive from a young man in good health. Some clones in this sample may be carry-over from other donors' samples.

This chain connects TRBV5-4 to TRBJ2-7; D unresolved. Trimming took off 2 bases at V and 3 bases at J, with 6 bases between the two ends. The CDR3 extends over 12 amino acids. Per the germline V gene, CDR1 is SGHNT and CDR2 is YYREEE (reference sequence). The CDR3 is CASSFMGYEQYF. For the CDR3, the DNA is TGTGCCAGCAGCTTTATGGGCTACGAGCAGTACTTC.

The chain links TRBV29-1 to TRBJ2-5, with D tentatively TRBD2 (5 bases). Per the germline V gene, CDR1 is SQVTM and CDR2 is ANQGSEA. The germline V and J ends were trimmed by 5 bases and 5 bases, with 21 bases remaining between them. The CDR3 sequence is 15 residues long. CDR3 nucleotides: TGCAGCGTTCCGACGGTGGATAGGACGGGGGAGACCCAGTACTTC. It codes for CSVPTVDRTGETQYF.

The V and J genes are TRBV7-9 and TRBJ2-3; the D is unclear. The germline V and J ends were trimmed by 5 bases and 5 bases, with 8 bases remaining between them. Germline V CDR1 and CDR2: SEHNR, FQNEAQ (reference sequence). The CDR3 loop spans 12 amino acids. DNA of the CDR3: TGTGCCAGCAGCCCCTATAGAGATACGCAGTATTTT. It encodes CASSPYRDTQYF.